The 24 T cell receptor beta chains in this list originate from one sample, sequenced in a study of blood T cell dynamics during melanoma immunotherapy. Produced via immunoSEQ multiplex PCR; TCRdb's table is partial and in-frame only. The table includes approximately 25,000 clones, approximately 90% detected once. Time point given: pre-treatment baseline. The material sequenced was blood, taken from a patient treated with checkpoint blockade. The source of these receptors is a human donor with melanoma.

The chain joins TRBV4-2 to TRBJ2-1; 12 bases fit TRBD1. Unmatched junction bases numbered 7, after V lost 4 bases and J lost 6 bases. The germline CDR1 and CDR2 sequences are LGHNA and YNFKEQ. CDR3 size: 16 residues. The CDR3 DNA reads TGTGCCAGCAGCCCCTCGGGACAGGGGGCAGGCAATGAGCAGTTCTTC. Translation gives CASSPSGQGAGNEQFF.

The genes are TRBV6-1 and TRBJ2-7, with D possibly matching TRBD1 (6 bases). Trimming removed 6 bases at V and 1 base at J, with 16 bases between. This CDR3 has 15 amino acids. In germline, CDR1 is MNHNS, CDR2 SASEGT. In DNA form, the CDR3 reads TGTGCCAGCAGCACCGGGACACTGCGTTCCTACGAGCAGTACTTC. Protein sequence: CASSTGTLRSYEQYF.

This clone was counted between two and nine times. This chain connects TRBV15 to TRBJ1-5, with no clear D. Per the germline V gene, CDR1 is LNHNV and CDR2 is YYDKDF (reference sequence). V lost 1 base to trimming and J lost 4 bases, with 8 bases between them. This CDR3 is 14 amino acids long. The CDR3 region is CATSRAVENQPQHF. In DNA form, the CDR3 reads TGTGCCACCAGCAGAGCGGTAGAAAATCAGCCCCAGCATTTT.

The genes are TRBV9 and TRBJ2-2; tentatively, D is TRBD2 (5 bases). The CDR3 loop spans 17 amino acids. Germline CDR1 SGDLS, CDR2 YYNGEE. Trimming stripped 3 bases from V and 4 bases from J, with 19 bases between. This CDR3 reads CASSAVLALEVTGELFF. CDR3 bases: TGTGCCAGCAGCGCCGTTCTAGCACTCGAGGTCACCGGGGAGCTGTTTTTT.

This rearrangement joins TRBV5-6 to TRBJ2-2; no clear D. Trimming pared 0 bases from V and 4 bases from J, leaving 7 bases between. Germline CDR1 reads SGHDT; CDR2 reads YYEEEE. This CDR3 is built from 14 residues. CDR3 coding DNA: TGTGCCAGCAGCTTGGTCGGCGGCACCGGGGAGCTGTTTTTT. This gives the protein CASSLVGGTGELFF.

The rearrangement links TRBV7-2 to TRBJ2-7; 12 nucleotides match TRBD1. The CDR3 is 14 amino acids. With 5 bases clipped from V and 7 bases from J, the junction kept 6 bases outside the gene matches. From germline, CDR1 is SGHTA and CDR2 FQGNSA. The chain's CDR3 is CASSLRDRGREQYF. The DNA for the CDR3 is TGTGCCAGCAGCCTCCGGGACAGGGGGCGGGAGCAGTACTTC.

In nucleotides, the CDR3 is TGTGCCAGCAGCTCCAGACAGGGAGGAGGTTCACCCCTCCACTTT. This gives the protein CASSSRQGGGSPLHF. The V gene is TRBV7-2, the J gene TRBJ1-6, with TRBD1 matching 7 bases. This CDR3 region has 15 residues. Germline V gives CDR1 SGHTA, CDR2 FQGNSA. V lost 4 bases, J lost 9 bases, and 9 bases stayed unmatched.

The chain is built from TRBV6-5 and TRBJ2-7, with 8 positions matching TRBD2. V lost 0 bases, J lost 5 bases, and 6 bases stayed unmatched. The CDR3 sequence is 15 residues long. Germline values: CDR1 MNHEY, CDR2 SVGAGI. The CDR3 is CASSYSRLAGNEQYF. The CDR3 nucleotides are TGTGCCAGCAGTTACTCGAGGCTAGCGGGCAACGAGCAGTACTTC.

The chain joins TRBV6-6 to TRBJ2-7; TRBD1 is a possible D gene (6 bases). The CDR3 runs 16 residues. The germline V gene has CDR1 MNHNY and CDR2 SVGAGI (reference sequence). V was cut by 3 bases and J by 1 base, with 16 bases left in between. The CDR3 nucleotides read TGTGCCAGCAGTTATGACAGGACAGCCCATTCCTACGAGCAGTACTTC. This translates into CASSYDRTAHSYEQYF.

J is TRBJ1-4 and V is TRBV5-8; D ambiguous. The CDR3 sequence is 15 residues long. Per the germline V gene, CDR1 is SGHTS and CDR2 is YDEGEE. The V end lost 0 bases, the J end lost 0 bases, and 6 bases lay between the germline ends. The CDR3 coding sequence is TGTGCCAGCAGCTTGGGACAAGCAACTAATGAAAAACTGTTTTTT. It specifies CASSLGQATNEKLFF.

The CDR3 loop is CASSSQPQGEEQFF. The CDR3 region has the DNA TGTGCCAGCAGCTCACAGCCCCAGGGGGAGGAGCAGTTCTTC. The V gene is TRBV7-6, the J gene TRBJ2-1; 7 nucleotides agree with TRBD1. The V gene's germline CDR1 is SGHVS and CDR2 FNYEAQ. V lost 4 bases to trimming and J lost 10 bases; unmatched junction nucleotides: 10. The CDR3 runs to 14 residues.

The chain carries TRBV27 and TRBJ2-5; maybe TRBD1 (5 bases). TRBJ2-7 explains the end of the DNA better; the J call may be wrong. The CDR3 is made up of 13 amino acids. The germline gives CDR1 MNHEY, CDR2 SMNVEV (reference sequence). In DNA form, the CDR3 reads TGTGCCAGCAGTCCCACAGGATATTACGAGCAGTACTTC. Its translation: CASSPTGYYEQYF.

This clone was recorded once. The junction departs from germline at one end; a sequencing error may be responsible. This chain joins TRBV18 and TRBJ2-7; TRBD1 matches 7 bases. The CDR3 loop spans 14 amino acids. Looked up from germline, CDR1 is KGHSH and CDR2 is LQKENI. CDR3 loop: CASSLQGISDEQYF. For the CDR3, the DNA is TGTGCCAGCTCTCTACAGGGGATCTCCGACGAGCAGTACTTC.

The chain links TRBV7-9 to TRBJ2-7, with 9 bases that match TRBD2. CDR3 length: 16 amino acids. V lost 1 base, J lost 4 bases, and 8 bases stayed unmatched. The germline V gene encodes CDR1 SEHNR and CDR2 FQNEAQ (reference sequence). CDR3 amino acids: CASSLGAGGEFYEQYF. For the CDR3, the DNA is TGTGCCAGCAGCTTAGGGGCGGGAGGGGAATTTTACGAGCAGTACTTC. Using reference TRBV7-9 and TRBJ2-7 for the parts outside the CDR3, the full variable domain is DTGVSQNPRHKITKRGQNVTFRCDPISEHNRLYWYRQTLGQGPEFLTYFQNEAQLEKSRLLSDRFSAERPKGSFSTLEIQRTEQGDSAMYLCASSLGAGGEFYEQYFGPGTRLTVT.

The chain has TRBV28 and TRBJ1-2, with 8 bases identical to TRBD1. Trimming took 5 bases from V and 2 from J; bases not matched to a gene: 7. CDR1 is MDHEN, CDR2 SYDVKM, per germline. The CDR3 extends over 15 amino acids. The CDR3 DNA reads TGTGCCAGCAGTCCCTCGGACAGGGTAAACTATGGCTACACCTTC. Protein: CASSPSDRVNYGYTF.

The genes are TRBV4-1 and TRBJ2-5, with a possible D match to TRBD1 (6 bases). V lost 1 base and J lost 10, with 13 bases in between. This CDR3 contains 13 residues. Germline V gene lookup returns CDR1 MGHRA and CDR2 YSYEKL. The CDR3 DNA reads TGCGCCAGCAGCCAAGCCAGGGACACCCTCCAGTACTTC. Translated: CASSQARDTLQYF.

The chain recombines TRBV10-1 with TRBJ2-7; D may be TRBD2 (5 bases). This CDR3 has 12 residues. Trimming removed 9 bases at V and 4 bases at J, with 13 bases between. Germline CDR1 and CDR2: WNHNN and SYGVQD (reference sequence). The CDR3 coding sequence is TGCGCCAGAGTACGGGAAATGTACGAGCAGTACTTC. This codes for CARVREMYEQYF.

CDR3 sequence: CASGTVGEAFF. The CDR3 DNA is TGTGCCAGCGGGACTGTCGGCGAAGCTTTCTTT. V and J are TRBV28 and TRBJ1-1; maybe TRBD1 (5 bases). The V end lost 8 bases, the J end lost 8 bases, and 12 bases lay between the germline ends. This CDR3 has 11 amino acids. Per germline, CDR1 MDHEN and CDR2 SYDVKM.

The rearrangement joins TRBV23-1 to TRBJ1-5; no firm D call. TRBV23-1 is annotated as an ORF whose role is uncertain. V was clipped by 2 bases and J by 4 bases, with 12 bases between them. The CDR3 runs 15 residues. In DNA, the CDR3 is TGCGCCAGCAGTCAAAGCGGCAGAGCGAATCAGCCCCAGCATTTT. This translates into CASSQSGRANQPQHF.

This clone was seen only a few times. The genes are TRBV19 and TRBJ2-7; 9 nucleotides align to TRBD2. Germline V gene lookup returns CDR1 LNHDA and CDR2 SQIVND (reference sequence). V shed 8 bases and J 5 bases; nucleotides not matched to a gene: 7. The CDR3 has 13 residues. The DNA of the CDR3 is TGTGCCAGTGGTAGCGGGAGTTGGAACGAGCAGTACTTC. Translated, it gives CASGSGSWNEQYF.

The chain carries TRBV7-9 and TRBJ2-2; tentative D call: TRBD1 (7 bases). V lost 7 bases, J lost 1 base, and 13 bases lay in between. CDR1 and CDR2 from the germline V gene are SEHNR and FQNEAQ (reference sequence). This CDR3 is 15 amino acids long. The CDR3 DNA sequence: TGTGCCAGCAACAGGAGGGGGCTGAACACCGGGGAGCTGTTTTTT. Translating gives CASNRRGLNTGELFF.

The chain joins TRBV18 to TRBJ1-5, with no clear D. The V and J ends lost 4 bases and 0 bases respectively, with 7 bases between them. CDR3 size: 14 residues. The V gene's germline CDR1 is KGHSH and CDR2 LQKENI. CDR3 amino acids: CASSRTDSNQPQHF. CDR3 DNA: TGTGCCAGCTCACGAACGGATAGCAATCAGCCCCAGCATTTT.

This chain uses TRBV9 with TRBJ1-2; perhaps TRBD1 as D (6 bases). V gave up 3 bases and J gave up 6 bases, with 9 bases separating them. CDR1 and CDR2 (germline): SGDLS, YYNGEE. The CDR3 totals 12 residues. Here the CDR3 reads CASSARQDGYTF. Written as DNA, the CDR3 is TGTGCCAGCAGCGCCCGACAGGATGGCTACACCTTC.

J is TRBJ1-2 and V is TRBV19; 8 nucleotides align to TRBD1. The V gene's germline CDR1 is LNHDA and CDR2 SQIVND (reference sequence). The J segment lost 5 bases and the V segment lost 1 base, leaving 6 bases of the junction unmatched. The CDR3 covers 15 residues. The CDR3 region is CASSIAQGGRYGYTF. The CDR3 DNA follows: TGTGCCAGTAGTATAGCACAGGGGGGACGGTATGGCTACACCTTC.